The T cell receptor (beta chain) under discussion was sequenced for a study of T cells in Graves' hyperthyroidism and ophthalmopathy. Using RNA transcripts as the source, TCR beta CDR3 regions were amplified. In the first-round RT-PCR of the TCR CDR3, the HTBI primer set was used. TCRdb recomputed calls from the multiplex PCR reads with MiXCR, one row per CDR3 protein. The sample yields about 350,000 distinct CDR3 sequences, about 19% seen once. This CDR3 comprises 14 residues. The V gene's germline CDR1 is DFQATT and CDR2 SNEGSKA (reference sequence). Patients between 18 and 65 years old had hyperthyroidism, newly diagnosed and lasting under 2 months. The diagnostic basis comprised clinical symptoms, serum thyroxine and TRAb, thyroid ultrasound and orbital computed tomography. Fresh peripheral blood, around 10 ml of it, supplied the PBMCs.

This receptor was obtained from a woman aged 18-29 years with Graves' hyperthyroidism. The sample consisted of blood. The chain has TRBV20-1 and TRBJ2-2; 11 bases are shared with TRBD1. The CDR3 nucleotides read TGCGGTGGACAGGGGGCCCCTGACACCGGGGAGCTGTTTTTT. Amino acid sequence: CGGQGAPDTGELFF.